Below, one T cell receptor (beta chain) is given with its context. Its target is unknown. This sample stems from a study of OX40 agonist ivuxolimab in advanced cancers. Points from the study as a whole: Partial responders dosed at 0.1-3.0 mg/kg displayed clonal expansion ranking among the lowest. On average, CD8+ T cells had more expanded clones than CD4+. Low normalized clonal expansion also occurred in some nonresponding patients.

Some clones are missing from TCRdb's copy, which holds only in-frame ones; the method was immunoSEQ multiplex PCR. The table lists some 80,000 clones, about nine tenths of them singletons. The junction had 10 bases not matched to a gene; V was cut back by 4 bases and J by 4 bases. The CDR3 extends over 15 amino acids. Germline V gives CDR1 LNHDA, CDR2 SQIVND (reference sequence). This receptor was identified in an adult with an advanced solid tumor such as melanoma, head and neck, liver or kidney cancer. The starting material was CD4+ or CD8+ T cells sorted from blood, obtained in a trial of the OX40 agonist ivuxolimab. The V gene is TRBV19, the J gene TRBJ2-7; TRBD1 aligns across 7 bases. The CDR3 reads CASSTGQIPIYEQYF. CDR3 in DNA: TGTGCCAGTAGTACGGGACAGATCCCAATTTACGAGCAGTACTTC.